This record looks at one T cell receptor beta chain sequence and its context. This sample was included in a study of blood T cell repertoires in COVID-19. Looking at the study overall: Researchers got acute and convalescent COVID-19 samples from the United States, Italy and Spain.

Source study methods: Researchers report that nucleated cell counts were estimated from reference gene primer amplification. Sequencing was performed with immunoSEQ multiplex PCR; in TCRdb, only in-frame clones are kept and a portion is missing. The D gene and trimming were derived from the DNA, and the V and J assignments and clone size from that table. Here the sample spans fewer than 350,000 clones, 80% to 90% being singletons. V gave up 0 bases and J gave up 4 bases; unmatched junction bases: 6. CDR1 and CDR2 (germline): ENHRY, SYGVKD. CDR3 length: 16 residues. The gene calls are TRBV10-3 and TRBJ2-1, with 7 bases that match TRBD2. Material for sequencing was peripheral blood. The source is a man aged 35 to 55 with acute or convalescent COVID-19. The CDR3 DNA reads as TGTGCCATCAGTGAGTCTGGACTAGATCCTTACAATGAGCAGTTCTTC. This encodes CAISESGLDPYNEQFF.